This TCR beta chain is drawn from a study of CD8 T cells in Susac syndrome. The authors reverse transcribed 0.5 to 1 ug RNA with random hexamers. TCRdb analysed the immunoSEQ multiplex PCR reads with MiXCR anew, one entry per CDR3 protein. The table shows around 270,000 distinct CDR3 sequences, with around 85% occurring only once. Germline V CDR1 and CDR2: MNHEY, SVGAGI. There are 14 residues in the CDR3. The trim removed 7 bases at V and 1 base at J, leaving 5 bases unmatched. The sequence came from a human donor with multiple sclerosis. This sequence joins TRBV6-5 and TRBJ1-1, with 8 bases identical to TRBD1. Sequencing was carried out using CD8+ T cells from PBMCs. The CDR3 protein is CASTETGANTEAFF. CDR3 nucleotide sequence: TGTGCCAGCACCGAGACAGGGGCGAACACTGAAGCTTTCTTT.